The T cell receptor beta chain described here comes from a study of blood T cell repertoires in COVID-19. Whole-study context: Sample material is recorded as cDNA or gDNA derived from T cells, B-cell-depleted T cells, or PBMCs.

How the authors handled the data: Researchers report that nucleated cell counts were estimated from reference gene primer amplification. Libraries were prepared by immunoSEQ multiplex PCR; TCRdb keeps only in-frame clonotypes and omits some of them. The V and J calls and clone size were taken over from that table, and D and trimming were inferred from the DNA. Here the sample spans 100,000 to 150,000 clones, approximately 91% being singletons. Germline CDR1 reads SGDLS; CDR2 reads YYNGEE. The CDR3 runs 15 residues. Losses at the gene ends were 0 bases for V and 6 bases for J; bases not matched to a gene: 7.

Specimen: peripheral blood. The V and J genes are TRBV9 and TRBJ1-1; the match to TRBD1 covers 8 bases. This receptor was taken from a woman older than 75 with acute or convalescent COVID-19. DNA for the CDR3: TGTGCCAGCAGCGTAGTCATGGACAGGGCGGCTGAAGCTTTCTTT. It encodes CASSVVMDRAAEAFF.